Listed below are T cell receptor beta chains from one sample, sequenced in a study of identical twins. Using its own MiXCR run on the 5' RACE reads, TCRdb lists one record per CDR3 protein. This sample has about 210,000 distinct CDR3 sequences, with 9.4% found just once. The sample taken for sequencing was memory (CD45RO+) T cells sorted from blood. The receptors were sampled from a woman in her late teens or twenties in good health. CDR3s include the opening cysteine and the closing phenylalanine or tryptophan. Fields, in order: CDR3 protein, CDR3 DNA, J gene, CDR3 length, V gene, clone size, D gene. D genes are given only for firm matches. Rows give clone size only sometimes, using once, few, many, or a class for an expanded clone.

CDR3: CASSGHRPDTQYF; DNA: TGTGCCAGCAGTGGGCATCGGCCAGATACGCAGTATTTT; J: TRBJ2-3; length: 13; V: TRBV25-1; size: NA; D: NA
CDR3: CAAANQGETQYF; DNA: TGTGCGGCGGCAAACCAGGGGGAGACCCAGTACTTC; J: TRBJ2-5; length: 12; V: TRBV7-9; size: few; D: NA
CDR3: CASSPEASGRETQYF; DNA: TGCGCCAGCAGCCCCGAGGCTAGCGGACGAGAGACCCAGTACTTC; J: TRBJ2-5; length: 15; V: TRBV5-1; size: NA; D: TRBD2
CDR3: CASSYKQGYEQYF; DNA: TGTGCCAGCAGTTATAAACAGGGCTACGAGCAGTACTTC; J: TRBJ2-7; length: 13; V: TRBV7-2; size: NA; D: NA
CDR3: CASSRTSGGAGNEQFF; DNA: TGCGCCAGCAGCCGAACTAGCGGGGGGGCGGGCAATGAGCAGTTCTTC; J: TRBJ2-1; length: 16; V: TRBV5-1; size: many; D: TRBD2
CDR3: CASSQDRWSGRTDTQYF; DNA: TGCGCCAGCAGCCAAGATCGGTGGAGCGGGAGAACAGATACGCAGTATTTT; J: TRBJ2-3; length: 17; V: TRBV4-3; size: many; D: TRBD2
CDR3: CSAPTTRIAGVWVQYF; DNA: TGCAGTGCCCCCACGACCAGAATAGCGGGAGTTTGGGTTCAGTACTTC; J: TRBJ2-4; length: 16; V: TRBV20-1; size: few; D: TRBD2
CDR3: CATSSGGAQYF; DNA: TGTGCCACCAGCAGCGGCGGGGCGCAGTATTTT; J: TRBJ2-3; length: 11; V: TRBV15; size: NA; D: NA
CDR3: CSARHTAGQGYNEQFF; DNA: TGCAGTGCTAGGCACACCGCAGGACAGGGGTACAATGAGCAGTTCTTC; J: TRBJ2-1; length: 16; V: TRBV20-1; size: few; D: TRBD1
CDR3: CASSSAGANTEAFF; DNA: TGTGCCAGCAGTTCTGCCGGGGCGAACACTGAAGCTTTCTTT; J: TRBJ1-1; length: 14; V: TRBV6-2/TRBV6-3; size: NA; D: NA
CDR3: CASSQVASGWIYEQYF; DNA: TGTGCCAGCAGCCAGGTGGCTAGCGGGTGGATCTACGAGCAGTACTTC; J: TRBJ2-7; length: 16; V: TRBV6-1; size: few; D: TRBD2
CDR3: CASSQLEDGKLFF; DNA: TGTGCCAGCAGCCAATTAGAGGACGGCAAACTGTTTTTT; J: TRBJ1-4; length: 13; V: TRBV3-1; size: many; D: NA
CDR3: CSAREPGANEQFF; DNA: TGCAGTGCTAGGGAACCAGGGGCCAATGAGCAGTTCTTC; J: TRBJ2-1; length: 13; V: TRBV20-1; size: few; D: NA
CDR3: CAIRGDRATYNEQFF; DNA: TGTGCCATCAGAGGTGACAGGGCCACCTACAATGAGCAGTTCTTC; J: TRBJ2-1; length: 15; V: TRBV10-3; size: many; D: TRBD1
CDR3: CASSYRVQGERTEAFF; DNA: TGTGCCAGCAGTTACAGGGTTCAAGGGGAGAGGACTGAAGCTTTCTTT; J: TRBJ1-1; length: 16; V: TRBV6-5; size: NA; D: NA
CDR3: CASSLTGTAYGYTF; DNA: TGCGCCAGCAGCCTGACCGGGACAGCCTATGGCTACACCTTC; J: TRBJ1-2; length: 14; V: TRBV4-3; size: NA; D: TRBD1
CDR3: CASSRGGLNNEQFF; DNA: TGTGCCAGCAGCCGGGGGGGACTCAACAATGAGCAGTTCTTC; J: TRBJ2-1; length: 14; V: TRBV5-4; size: NA; D: TRBD2
CDR3: CSAKDWKTYNEQFF; DNA: TGCAGTGCAAAGGACTGGAAAACTTACAATGAGCAGTTCTTC; J: TRBJ2-1; length: 14; V: TRBV20-1; size: few; D: NA
CDR3: CASSSYSYNEQFF; DNA: TGTGCCAGCTCCAGTTACTCCTACAATGAGCAGTTCTTC; J: TRBJ2-1; length: 13; V: TRBV2; size: few; D: NA
CDR3: CASSTSAGTEATYEQYF; DNA: TGTGCCAGCAGTACAAGTGCCGGGACAGAAGCTACCTACGAGCAGTACTTC; J: TRBJ2-7; length: 17; V: TRBV12-3/TRBV12-4; size: few; D: TRBD1
CDR3: CSAPKQGGEQFF; DNA: TGCAGTGCTCCCAAACAGGGCGGCGAGCAGTTCTTC; J: TRBJ2-1; length: 12; V: TRBV20-1; size: many; D: NA
CDR3: CASSEFTVGNAYEQYF; DNA: TGCGCCAGCAGTGAGTTTACCGTGGGGAACGCCTACGAGCAGTACTTC; J: TRBJ2-7; length: 16; V: TRBV10-2; size: NA; D: NA
CDR3: CASSREGGSGVDTQYF; DNA: TGCGCCAGCAGCCGAGAGGGGGGGAGCGGCGTTGATACGCAGTATTTT; J: TRBJ2-3; length: 16; V: TRBV4-1; size: few; D: NA
CDR3: CASSFLAGGNNEQFF; DNA: TGTGCCAGCAGCTTCCTAGCGGGAGGGAACAATGAGCAGTTCTTC; J: TRBJ2-1; length: 15; V: TRBV11-3; size: NA; D: TRBD2
CDR3: CSAPAGPLKETQYF; DNA: TGCAGTGCGCCCGCGGGTCCGCTGAAAGAGACCCAGTACTTC; J: TRBJ2-5; length: 14; V: TRBV20-1; size: few; D: NA
CDR3: CSQGVSSYEQYF; DNA: TGCTCGCAAGGGGTCAGCTCCTACGAGCAGTACTTC; J: TRBJ2-7; length: 12; V: TRBV20-1; size: NA; D: NA
CDR3: CSAQYGTDTQYF; DNA: TGCAGTGCCCAGTATGGCACAGATACGCAGTATTTT; J: TRBJ2-3; length: 12; V: TRBV20-1; size: many; D: NA
CDR3: CSALGQGTYEQYF; DNA: TGCAGTGCCCTCGGACAGGGAACCTACGAGCAGTACTTC; J: TRBJ2-7; length: 13; V: TRBV20-1; size: few; D: TRBD1
CDR3: CASHRGGSPEAFF; DNA: TGTGCCAGCCATAGAGGGGGCTCGCCTGAAGCTTTCTTT; J: TRBJ1-1; length: 13; V: TRBV27; size: few; D: TRBD1
CDR3: CASSRPGQGDWKQYF; DNA: TGCGCCAGCAGCCGACCGGGACAGGGGGATTGGAAGCAGTACTTC; J: TRBJ2-7; length: 15; V: TRBV4-1; size: NA; D: TRBD1
CDR3: CASSPSTGGPGYDTQYF; DNA: TGTGCCAGCAGCCCCTCAACGGGGGGGCCAGGATACGATACGCAGTATTTT; J: TRBJ2-3; length: 17; V: TRBV4-2; size: NA; D: TRBD2
CDR3: CSARDPGQGSFQYEQYF; DNA: TGCAGTGCTAGAGATCCGGGACAGGGGTCCTTTCAGTACGAGCAGTACTTC; J: TRBJ2-7; length: 17; V: TRBV20-1; size: NA; D: TRBD1
CDR3: CASSMGQYGQYF; DNA: TGCGCCAGCAGCATGGGACAGTATGGGCAGTACTTC; J: TRBJ2-7; length: 12; V: TRBV5-1; size: NA; D: TRBD1
CDR3: CASTEGQGGSPLHF; DNA: TGCGCCAGCACCGAGGGACAGGGCGGTTCACCCCTCCACTTT; J: TRBJ1-6; length: 14; V: TRBV5-1; size: many; D: TRBD1
CDR3: CSAAEGPGRFTQYF; DNA: TGCAGTGCTGCCGAGGGGCCAGGGAGGTTTACGCAGTATTTT; J: TRBJ2-3; length: 14; V: TRBV20-1; size: few; D: NA
CDR3: CSLDPLLGNTEAFF; DNA: TGCAGCCTCGATCCTTTACTGGGGAACACTGAAGCTTTCTTT; J: TRBJ1-1; length: 14; V: TRBV20-1; size: NA; D: NA
CDR3: CASSQSWDTDTQYF; DNA: TGTGCCAGCAGCCAGAGCTGGGACACAGATACGCAGTATTTT; J: TRBJ2-3; length: 14; V: TRBV7-9; size: NA; D: NA
CDR3: CSARDGGVNTEAFF; DNA: TGCAGTGCTAGAGATGGGGGAGTGAACACTGAAGCTTTCTTT; J: TRBJ1-1; length: 14; V: TRBV20-1; size: NA; D: NA
CDR3: CASSSVGAGTINEQFF; DNA: TGTGCCAGCAGCTCCGTCGGCGCCGGGACAATCAATGAGCAGTTCTTC; J: TRBJ2-1; length: 16; V: TRBV7-2; size: many; D: NA
CDR3: CASSPYISRLEYEQYF; DNA: TGTGCCAGCAGCCCCTACATCTCAAGACTAGAGTACGAGCAGTACTTC; J: TRBJ2-7; length: 16; V: TRBV7-2; size: NA; D: NA
CDR3: CASSPPGLGLYEQFF; DNA: TGTGCCAGTAGTCCTCCGGGACTAGGCCTCTATGAGCAGTTCTTC; J: TRBJ2-1; length: 15; V: TRBV19; size: NA; D: TRBD2
CDR3: CSASLTGFYHEQYF; DNA: TGCAGTGCTAGCCTTACAGGTTTTTATCACGAGCAGTACTTC; J: TRBJ2-7; length: 14; V: TRBV20-1; size: NA; D: NA
CDR3: CSADSGGHTDTQYF; DNA: TGCAGTGCGGATAGCGGGGGCCACACAGATACGCAGTATTTT; J: TRBJ2-3; length: 14; V: TRBV20-1; size: few; D: TRBD2
CDR3: CASSQTGSYEQYF; DNA: TGTGCCAGCTCCCAGACAGGCTCCTACGAGCAGTACTTC; J: TRBJ2-7; length: 13; V: TRBV6-2/TRBV6-3; size: NA; D: NA
CDR3: CASSLAQGGTGELFF; DNA: TGCGCCAGCAGCTTGGCTCAGGGAGGCACCGGGGAGCTGTTTTTT; J: TRBJ2-2; length: 15; V: TRBV5-1; size: many; D: NA
CDR3: CASSLVLAGEQFF; DNA: TGCGCCAGCAGCTTGGTACTAGCGGGTGAGCAGTTCTTC; J: TRBJ2-1; length: 13; V: TRBV5-1; size: few; D: TRBD2
CDR3: CASSDSDTGELFF; DNA: TGTGCCAGCAGTGACAGCGACACCGGGGAGCTGTTTTTT; J: TRBJ2-2; length: 13; V: TRBV6-4; size: many; D: NA
CDR3: CASSLDLGVETQYF; DNA: TGTGCCAGCAGCTTAGATCTGGGGGTGGAGACCCAGTACTTC; J: TRBJ2-5; length: 14; V: TRBV7-9; size: many; D: NA
CDR3: CASRAAGGSMNEQFF; DNA: TGTGCCAGCCGAGCAGCGGGGGGGAGTATGAATGAGCAGTTCTTC; J: TRBJ2-1; length: 15; V: TRBV27; size: few; D: TRBD2